One sample yielded the 15 T cell receptor beta chains listed below, sequenced in a study of blood T cell repertoires in COVID-19 (dated by TCRdb to about 2020). The library was made by the immunoSEQ multiplex PCR assay. Held by TCRdb, this immuneACCESS table contains in-frame sequences only and omits some clones. Under half of the omission traces to an unresolved V gene where checked; the cause of the rest is unknown. The sample table lists around 66,000 clones, around 80% of them with a count of one. About 9.8% of the sample belongs to the ten largest clones. Sequencing was carried out using peripheral blood. These receptors originate from a human donor in a cohort sampled during active COVID-19.

This chain joins TRBV19 and TRBJ1-1, with TRBD1 matching over 7 bases. CDR3 length equals 14 residues. Per the germline V gene, CDR1 is LNHDA and CDR2 is SQIVND (reference sequence). With 3 bases clipped from V and 4 bases from J, the junction kept 5 bases outside the gene matches. Here the CDR3 reads CASSMQGVSTEAFF. The CDR3 DNA sequence: TGTGCCAGTAGTATGCAGGGGGTGAGCACTGAAGCTTTCTTT.

This chain joins TRBV2 and TRBJ2-7; 10 bases match TRBD1. Germline V gives CDR1 SNHLY, CDR2 FYNNEI. This CDR3 is built from 14 residues. The ends lost 4 bases at V and 7 bases at J; junction bases unmatched: 7. The DNA of the CDR3 is TGTGCCAGCAGTGCCCGGGACAGGGGTGGAGAGCAGTACTTC. Translation: CASSARDRGGEQYF.

The chain links TRBV27 to TRBJ2-7, with D possibly TRBD1 on 6 matching bases. Trimming shortened V by 0 bases and J by 1 base, and 7 bases separated the two germline ends. The CDR3 loop spans 14 amino acids. Germline V gives CDR1 MNHEY, CDR2 SMNVEV (reference sequence). The DNA of the CDR3 is TGTGCCAGCAGTTTATCCCAGGGGTCCTACGAGCAGTACTTC. This gives the protein CASSLSQGSYEQYF.

J is TRBJ1-4 and V is TRBV27, with 9 bases identical to TRBD1. After removal of 3 bases from V and 7 bases from J, the junction contained 6 bases not matched to a gene. This CDR3 is 15 amino acids long. The germline V gene has CDR1 MNHEY and CDR2 SMNVEV (reference sequence). The CDR3 spells CASSFLGDRVEKLFF. In DNA, the CDR3 is TGTGCCAGCAGTTTTCTGGGGGACAGGGTTGAAAAACTGTTTTTT.

The chain uses TRBV2 and TRBJ2-6; 7 nucleotides align to TRBD1. The V gene's germline CDR1 is SNHLY and CDR2 FYNNEI. This CDR3 contains 15 residues. J was trimmed by 2 bases and V by 5 bases; bases with no gene match: 3. For the CDR3, the DNA is TGTGCCAGCAGTACCGGACAGGCTGGGGCCAACGTCCTGACTTTC. It translates to CASSTGQAGANVLTF.

V usage is TRBV7-6 and J usage is TRBJ2-3; 9 bases agree with TRBD2. Unmatched junction bases numbered 3, after V lost 3 bases and J lost 2 bases. Germline V gene data show CDR1 as SGHVS and CDR2 as FNYEAQ. CDR3 length: 15 residues. The CDR3 bases are TGTGCCAGCAGCTTGGGGACTAGCCCCACAGATACGCAGTATTTT. This codes for CASSLGTSPTDTQYF.

V usage is TRBV4-1 and J usage is TRBJ2-3; 7 nucleotides line up with TRBD2. The CDR3 is 15 residues long. Per the germline V gene, CDR1 is MGHRA and CDR2 is YSYEKL. V lost 6 bases and J lost 0; bases outside the gene matches: 6. This chain's CDR3 is CASRGRVESTDTQYF. CDR3 DNA sequence: TGCGCCAGCAGGGGGAGGGTGGAGAGCACAGATACGCAGTATTTT.

This rearrangement joins TRBV6-2 or TRBV6-3 to TRBJ1-4; 8 nucleotides line up with TRBD1. The CDR3 loop spans 16 amino acids. Unmatched junction bases numbered 8, after V lost 6 bases and J lost 2 bases. CDR1 is MNHEY, CDR2 SVGEGT, per germline. Here the CDR3 reads CASSYDRGTTNEKLFF. The CDR3 DNA reads TGTGCCAGCAGCTATGACAGGGGAACGACTAATGAAAAACTGTTTTTT.

The chain joins TRBV24-1 to TRBJ2-1, with 7 bases fitting TRBD1. Germline-derived CDR1 and CDR2 are KGHDR and SFDVKD. V shed 4 bases and J 3 bases; nucleotides not matched to a gene: 8. This CDR3 has 16 residues. The CDR3 loop reads CATSDRPQGSYNEQFF. CDR3 DNA: TGTGCCACCAGTGACCGCCCACAGGGGAGCTACAATGAGCAGTTCTTC.

CDR3 residues: CAITGGSGNTIYF. The CDR3 nucleotides are TGTGCCATCACTGGAGGTTCTGGAAACACCATATATTTT. The chain joins TRBV10-3 to TRBJ1-3; D ambiguous. Looked up from germline, CDR1 is ENHRY and CDR2 is SYGVKD. The CDR3 spans 13 residues. V gave up 7 bases and J gave up 1 base, with 8 bases separating them.

The chain joins TRBV7-9 to TRBJ2-2, with 7 bases matching TRBD1. Germline-derived CDR1 and CDR2 are SEHNR and FQNEAQ (reference sequence). V lost 5 bases and J lost 2; bases outside the gene matches: 2. The CDR3 has 14 residues. The CDR3 sequence: CASSRDRNTGELFF. The CDR3 DNA follows: TGTGCCAGCAGCCGGGACAGAAACACCGGGGAGCTGTTTTTT. Filled out from reference TRBV7-9 and TRBJ2-2, the complete variable domain reads DTGVSQNPRHKITKRGQNVTFRCDPISEHNRLYWYRQTLGQGPEFLTYFQNEAQLEKSRLLSDRFSAERPKGSFSTLEIQRTEQGDSAMYLCASSRDRNTGELFFGEGSRLTVL.

V gene TRBV6-5 combines with J gene TRBJ2-3; 9 nucleotides match TRBD1. The V and J ends lost 6 bases and 2 bases, in that order; junction bases with no gene match: 6. Looked up from germline, CDR1 is MNHEY and CDR2 is SVGAGI. The CDR3 loop spans 15 amino acids. The DNA of the CDR3 is TGTGCCAGCAGCCCCGGGACAGGGTTCACAGATACGCAGTATTTT. Translating it yields CASSPGTGFTDTQYF.

The rearrangement links TRBV5-6 to TRBJ1-4; 7 nucleotides align to TRBD1. CDR3 size: 16 residues. CDR1 and CDR2 (germline): SGHDT, YYEEEE. Trimming at V came to 3 bases and at J to 4 bases, leaving 9 bases not matched to a gene. The CDR3 sequence: CASSSIQGSGNEKLFF. The CDR3 bases are TGTGCCAGCAGCTCGATACAGGGGAGCGGTAATGAAAAACTGTTTTTT.

The V gene is TRBV5-4, the J gene TRBJ2-5; a possible D gene is TRBD2 (6 bases). Germline CDR1 reads SGHNT; CDR2 reads YYREEE (reference sequence). The CDR3 has 14 residues. V lost 4 bases and J 1 base, leaving 11 bases between the germline ends. The CDR3 DNA follows: TGTGCCAGCAGCATTCCGGGACTCCAAGAGACCCAGTACTTC. Its protein is CASSIPGLQETQYF.

Turning to this clone: A junction boundary mismatches the germline segment, possibly from a read error. The chain carries TRBV7-7 and TRBJ2-7; 7 bases are a match to TRBD1. CDR3 length: 16 amino acids. The germline V gene has CDR1 SSHAT and CDR2 FNYEAQ (reference sequence). CDR3 DNA: TGTGCTAGCAGCTGCCCCGGGACAGAGAGCTCCTACGAGCAGTACTTC. It yields the protein CASSCPGTESSYEQYF. The whole variable domain, filled in from reference TRBV7-7 and TRBJ2-7, reads GAGVSQSPRYKVTKRGQDVTLRCDPISSHATLYWYQQALGQGPEFLTYFNYEAQPDKSGLPSDRFSAERPEGSISTLTIQRTEQRDSAMYRCASSCPGTESSYEQYFGPGTRLTVT.